This T cell receptor beta chain was profiled in a study of shared clonotypes between healthy human individuals. Whole-study findings and limits: When compared with the clonotypes that were shared by all four sorted-subset donors, the non-shared clonotypes turned out to have lower generation probabilities.

As regards this clone: Its antigen is still unknown.

Using immunoSEQ multiplex PCR, the repertoire was profiled, and TCRdb retains in-frame clones only, with some absent. The sample lists hundreds of thousands of clones, around 96% seen once, with over 0.1% in the top ten. V lost 4 bases to trimming and J lost 4 bases; unmatched junction nucleotides: 10. CDR3 size: 15 residues. The germline V gene has CDR1 MGHRA and CDR2 YSYEKL. Naive CD8 cells were CD45RO-negative, positively selected for CCR7, excluding terminally differentiated effector memory CD45RA+ cells. The sequenced material came from naive CD8+ T cells sorted from blood. The rearrangement uses TRBV4-1 and TRBJ2-7, with 7 bases matching TRBD1. The receptor was isolated from a woman aged 30 to 39 in good health. CDR3: CASSLRPGTEYEQYF. CDR3 nucleotides: TGCGCCAGCAGCCTTAGACCCGGGACAGAATACGAGCAGTACTTC.